A single sample gave rise to the 6 T cell receptor beta chains below, sequenced in a study of T cell responses to AZD1222 COVID-19 vaccine. Clones were sequenced by immunoSEQ multiplex PCR, and TCRdb holds only the in-frame ones, with some missing. Among approximately 110,000 clones listed, about 85% were seen once. The sequencing used peripheral blood, collected 28 days after the second AZD1222 dose. Source of these receptors: an adult who received the AZD1222 COVID-19 vaccine.

CDR3 region: CASSLGQGTSWAFF. The CDR3 DNA sequence: TGTGCCAGCAGCTTAGGGCAGGGTACAAGTTGGGCTTTCTTT. The chain has TRBV7-3 and TRBJ1-1; TRBD1 might be the D (5 bases). Germline V gene sequence: CDR1 SGHTA, CDR2 FQGTGA. The V and J ends lost 2 bases and 11 bases respectively, with 18 bases between them. The CDR3 extends over 14 amino acids.

The chain combines TRBV6-2 or TRBV6-3 with TRBJ1-5; D not certain. From germline, CDR1 is MNHEY and CDR2 SVGEGT. Trimming left V 0 bases short and J 1 base short, with 13 bases between. This CDR3 region has 17 residues. CDR3 coding DNA: TGTGCCAGCAGTTACTCTCGGACCCAAAGAAGCAATCAGCCCCAGCATTTT. Protein sequence: CASSYSRTQRSNQPQHF.

The chain employs TRBV6-5 and TRBJ1-1, with unresolved D. Trimming stripped 7 bases from V and 1 base from J, with 10 bases between. The CDR3 has 13 residues. CDR1 MNHEY and CDR2 SVGAGI come from the germline V gene. The CDR3 spells CASTGSPNTEAFF. Written as DNA, the CDR3 is TGTGCCAGCACTGGCTCCCCGAACACTGAAGCTTTCTTT.

The rearrangement joins TRBV6-6 to TRBJ1-2; D uncertain. Looked up from germline, CDR1 is MNHNY and CDR2 is SVGAGI (reference sequence). Trimming took 4 bases from V and 4 from J, leaving 16 bases between them. This CDR3 comprises 15 residues. CDR3 DNA sequence: TGTGCCAGCAGTTCGACGACGGAGGCGGGCTATGGCTACACCTTC. Translation: CASSSTTEAGYGYTF.

As regards this clone: The identical CDR3 is also encoded by other nucleotide sequences in the sample. The CDR3 nucleotides read TGTGCTAGTGGTTTGACCGGCAGGGAAGCTTTCTTT. Protein: CASGLTGREAFF. J is TRBJ1-1 and V is TRBV12-5, with D uncertain. V dropped 2 bases and J dropped 8 bases, with 9 bases sitting between them. The CDR3 has 12 residues. Germline CDR1 reads LGHNT; CDR2 reads FRNRAP.

The CDR3 loop is CASFEGGGDPYEQYF. CDR3 nucleotides: TGCGCCAGCTTCGAGGGAGGGGGGGACCCCTACGAGCAGTACTTC. The chain combines TRBV5-1 with TRBJ2-7; a possible D gene is TRBD2 (7 bases). CDR3 length: 15 residues. The germline V and J ends were trimmed by 7 bases and 2 bases, with 19 bases remaining between them. From germline, CDR1 is SGHRS and CDR2 YFSETQ.